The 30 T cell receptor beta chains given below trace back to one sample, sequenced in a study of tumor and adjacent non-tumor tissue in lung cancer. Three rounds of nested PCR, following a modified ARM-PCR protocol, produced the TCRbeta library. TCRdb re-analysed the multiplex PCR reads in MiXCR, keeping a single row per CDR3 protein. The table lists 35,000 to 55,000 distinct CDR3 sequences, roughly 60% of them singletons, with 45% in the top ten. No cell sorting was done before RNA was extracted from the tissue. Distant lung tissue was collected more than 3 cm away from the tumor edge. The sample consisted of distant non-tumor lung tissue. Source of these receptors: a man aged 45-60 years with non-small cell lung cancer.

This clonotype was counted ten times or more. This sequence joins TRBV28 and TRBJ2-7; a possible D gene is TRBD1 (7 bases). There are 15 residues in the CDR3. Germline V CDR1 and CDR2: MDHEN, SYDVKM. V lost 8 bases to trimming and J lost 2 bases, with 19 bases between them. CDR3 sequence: CASHWARDSPYEQYF. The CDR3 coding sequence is TGTGCCAGCCATTGGGCGCGGGACAGCCCCTACGAGCAGTACTTC.

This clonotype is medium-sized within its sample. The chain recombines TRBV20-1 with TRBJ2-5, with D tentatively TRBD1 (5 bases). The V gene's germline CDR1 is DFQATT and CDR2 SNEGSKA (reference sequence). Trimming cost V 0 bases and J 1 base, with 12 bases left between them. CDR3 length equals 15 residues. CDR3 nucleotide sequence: TGCAGTGCTAGAGATGGGGCAGGGTCCCAAGAGACCCAGTACTTC. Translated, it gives CSARDGAGSQETQYF.

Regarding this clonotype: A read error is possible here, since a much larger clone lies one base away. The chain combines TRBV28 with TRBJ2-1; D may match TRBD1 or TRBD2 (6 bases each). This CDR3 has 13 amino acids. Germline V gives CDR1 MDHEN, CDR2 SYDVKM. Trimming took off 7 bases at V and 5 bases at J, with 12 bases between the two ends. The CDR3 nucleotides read TGTGCCAGCATCGACGGGGGCGACAATGAGCAGTTCTTC. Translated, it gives CASIDGGDNEQFF.

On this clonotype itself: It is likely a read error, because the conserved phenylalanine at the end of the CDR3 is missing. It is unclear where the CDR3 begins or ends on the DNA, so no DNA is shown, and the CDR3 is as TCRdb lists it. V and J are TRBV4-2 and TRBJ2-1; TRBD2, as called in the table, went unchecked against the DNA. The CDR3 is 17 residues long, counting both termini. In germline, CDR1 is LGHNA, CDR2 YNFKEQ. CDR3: CASSPFQREKGSDEEFS.

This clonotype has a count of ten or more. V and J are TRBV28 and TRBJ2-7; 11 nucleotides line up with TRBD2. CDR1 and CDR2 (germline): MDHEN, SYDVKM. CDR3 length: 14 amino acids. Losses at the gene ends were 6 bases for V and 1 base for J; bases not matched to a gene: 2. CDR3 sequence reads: CASSRLAGSYEQYF. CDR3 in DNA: TGTGCCAGCAGCAGACTAGCGGGATCCTACGAGCAGTACTTC.

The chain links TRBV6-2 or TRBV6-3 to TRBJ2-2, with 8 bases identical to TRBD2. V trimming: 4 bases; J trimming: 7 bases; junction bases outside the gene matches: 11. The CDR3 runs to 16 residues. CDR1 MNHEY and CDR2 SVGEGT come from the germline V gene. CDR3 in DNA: TGTGCCAGCAGTTGTCACAAGCGGGGGAAAGACGGGGAGCTGTTTTTT. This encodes CASSCHKRGKDGELFF.

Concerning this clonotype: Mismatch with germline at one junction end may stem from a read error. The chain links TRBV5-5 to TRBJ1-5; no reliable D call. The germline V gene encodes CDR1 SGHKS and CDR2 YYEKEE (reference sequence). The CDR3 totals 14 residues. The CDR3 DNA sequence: TGTACCAGCAGCCCTATCATCACCAATCAGCCCCAGCATTTT. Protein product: CTSSPIITNQPQHF.

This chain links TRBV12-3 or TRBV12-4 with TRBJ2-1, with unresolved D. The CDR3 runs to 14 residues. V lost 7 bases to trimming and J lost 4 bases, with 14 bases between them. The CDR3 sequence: CASNPPKGYNEQFF. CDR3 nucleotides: TGTGCCAGCAACCCGCCGAAGGGTTACAATGAGCAGTTCTTC.

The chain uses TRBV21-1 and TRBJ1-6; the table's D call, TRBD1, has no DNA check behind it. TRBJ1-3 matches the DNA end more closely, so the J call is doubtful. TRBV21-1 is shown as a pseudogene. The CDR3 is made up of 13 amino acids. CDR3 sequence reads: CASSARSRGPIYF. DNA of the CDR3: TGTGCCAGCAGCGCTCGATCCAGGGGGCCCATATATTTT.

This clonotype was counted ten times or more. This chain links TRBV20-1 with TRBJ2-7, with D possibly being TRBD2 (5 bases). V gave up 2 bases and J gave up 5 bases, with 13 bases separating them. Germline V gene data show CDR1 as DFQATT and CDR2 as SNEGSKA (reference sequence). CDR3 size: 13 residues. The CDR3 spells CSARWGVQNEQYF. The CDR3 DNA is TGCAGTGCTAGATGGGGAGTCCAGAACGAGCAGTACTTC.

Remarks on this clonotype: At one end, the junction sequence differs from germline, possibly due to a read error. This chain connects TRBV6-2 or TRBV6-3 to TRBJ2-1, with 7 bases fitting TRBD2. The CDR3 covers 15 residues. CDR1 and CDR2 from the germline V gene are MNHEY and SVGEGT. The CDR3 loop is CVSSYWGGKVNEQLF. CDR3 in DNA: TGTGTCAGCAGTTACTGGGGGGGGAAGGTGAATGAGCAGCTCTTC.

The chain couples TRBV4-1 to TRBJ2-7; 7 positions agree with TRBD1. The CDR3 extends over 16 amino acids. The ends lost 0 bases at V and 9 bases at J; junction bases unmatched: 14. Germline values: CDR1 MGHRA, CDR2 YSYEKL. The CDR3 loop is CASSQEWIETGFGQYF. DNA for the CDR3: TGCGCCAGCAGCCAAGAATGGATCGAGACAGGGTTTGGGCAGTACTTC.

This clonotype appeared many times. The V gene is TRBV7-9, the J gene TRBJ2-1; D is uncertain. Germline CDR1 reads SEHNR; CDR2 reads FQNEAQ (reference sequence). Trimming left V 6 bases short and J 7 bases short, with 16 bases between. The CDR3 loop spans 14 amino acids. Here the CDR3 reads CASSRTQTMNEQFF. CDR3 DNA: TGTGCCAGCAGTAGGACCCAGACCATGAATGAGCAGTTCTTC.

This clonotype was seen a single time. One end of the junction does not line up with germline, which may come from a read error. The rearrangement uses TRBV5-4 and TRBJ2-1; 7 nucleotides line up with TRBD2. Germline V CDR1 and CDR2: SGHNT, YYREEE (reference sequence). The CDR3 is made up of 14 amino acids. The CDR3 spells CTSNSGTTGNEKFF. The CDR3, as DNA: TGTACCAGCAACTCCGGGACTACTGGGAATGAGAAGTTCTTC. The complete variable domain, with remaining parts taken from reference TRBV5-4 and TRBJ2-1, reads ETGVTQSPTHLIKTRGQQVTLRCSSQSGHNTVSWYQQALGQGPQFIFQYYREEENGRGNFPPRFSGLQFPNYSSELNVNALELDDSALYLCTSNSGTTGNEKFFGPGTRLTVL.

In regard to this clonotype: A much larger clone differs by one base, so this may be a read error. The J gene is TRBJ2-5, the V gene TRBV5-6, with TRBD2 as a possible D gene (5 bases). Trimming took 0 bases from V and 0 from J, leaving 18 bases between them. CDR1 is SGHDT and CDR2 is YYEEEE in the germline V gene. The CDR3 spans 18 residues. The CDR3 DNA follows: TGTGCCAGCAGCTTGGCCGGGGATCTGGGATCGTACCAAGAGACCCAGTACTTC. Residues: CASSLAGDLGSYQETQYF. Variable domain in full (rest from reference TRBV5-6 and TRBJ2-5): DAGVTQSPTHLIKTRGQQVTLRCSPKSGHDTVSWYQQALGQGPQFIFQYYEEEERQRGNFPDRFSGHQFPNYSSELNVNALLLGDSALYLCASSLAGDLGSYQETQYFGPGTRLLVL.

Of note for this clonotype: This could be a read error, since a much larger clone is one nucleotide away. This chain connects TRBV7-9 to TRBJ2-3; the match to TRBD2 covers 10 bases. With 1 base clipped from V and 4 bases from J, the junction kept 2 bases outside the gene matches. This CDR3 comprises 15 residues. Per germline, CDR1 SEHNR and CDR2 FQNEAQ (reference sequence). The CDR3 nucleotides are TGTGCCAGCAGCTTAGTTAGCGGGAGGCCAGATACGCAGTATTTT. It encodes CASSLVSGRPDTQYF. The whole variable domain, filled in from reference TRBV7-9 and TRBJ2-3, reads DTGVSQNPRHKITKRGQNVTFRCDPISEHNRLYWYRQTLGQGPEFLTYFQNEAQLEKSRLLSDRFSAERPKGSFSTLEIQRTEQGDSAMYLCASSLVSGRPDTQYFGPGTRLTVL.

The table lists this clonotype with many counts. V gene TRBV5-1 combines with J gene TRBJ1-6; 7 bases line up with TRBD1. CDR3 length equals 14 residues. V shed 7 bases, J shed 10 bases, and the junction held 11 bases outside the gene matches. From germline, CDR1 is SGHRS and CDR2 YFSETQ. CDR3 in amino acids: CASATQGDRSPLHF. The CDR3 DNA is TGCGCCAGCGCCACCCAGGGGGATCGATCACCCCTCCACTTT. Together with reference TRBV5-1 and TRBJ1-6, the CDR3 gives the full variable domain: KAGVTQTPRYLIKTRGQQVTLSCSPISGHRSVSWYQQTPGQGLQFLFEYFSETQRNKGNFPGRFSGRQFSNSRSEMNVSTLELGDSALYLCASATQGDRSPLHFGNGTRLTVT.

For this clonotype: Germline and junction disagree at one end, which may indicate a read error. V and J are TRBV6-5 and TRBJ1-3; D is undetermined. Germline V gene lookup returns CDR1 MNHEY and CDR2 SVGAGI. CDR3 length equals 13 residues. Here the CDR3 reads CTSSVGMRNIIYF. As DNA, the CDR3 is TGTACCAGCAGTGTCGGGATGAGAAACATCATATATTTT.

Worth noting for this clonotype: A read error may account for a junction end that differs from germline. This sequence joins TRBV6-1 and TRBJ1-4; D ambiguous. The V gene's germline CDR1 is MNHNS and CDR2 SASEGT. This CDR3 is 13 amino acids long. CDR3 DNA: TGTGTCAGCAGCGCCGTTCTGGATGAAAAGCTGTTTTTT. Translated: CVSSAVLDEKLFF.

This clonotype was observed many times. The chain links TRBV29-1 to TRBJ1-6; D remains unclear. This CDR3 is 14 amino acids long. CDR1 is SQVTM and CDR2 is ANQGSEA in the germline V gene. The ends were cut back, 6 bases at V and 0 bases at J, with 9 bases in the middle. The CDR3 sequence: CSVSHGSYNSPLHF. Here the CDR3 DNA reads TGCAGCGTGTCCCACGGCTCCTATAATTCACCCCTCCACTTT. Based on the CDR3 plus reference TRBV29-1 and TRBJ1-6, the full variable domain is SAVISQKPSRDICQRGTSLTIQCQVDSQVTMMFWYRQQPGQSLTLIATANQGSEATYESGFVIDKFPISRPNLTFSTLTVSNMSPEDSSIYLCSVSHGSYNSPLHFGNGTRLTVT.

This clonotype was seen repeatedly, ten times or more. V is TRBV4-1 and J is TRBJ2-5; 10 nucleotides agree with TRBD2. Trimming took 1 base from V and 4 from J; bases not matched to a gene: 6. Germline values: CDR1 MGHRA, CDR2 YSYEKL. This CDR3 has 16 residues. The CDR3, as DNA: TGCGCCAGCAGCCAAGCGTTGCCTAGCGGGAGAGAGACCCAGTACTTC. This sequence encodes CASSQALPSGRETQYF.

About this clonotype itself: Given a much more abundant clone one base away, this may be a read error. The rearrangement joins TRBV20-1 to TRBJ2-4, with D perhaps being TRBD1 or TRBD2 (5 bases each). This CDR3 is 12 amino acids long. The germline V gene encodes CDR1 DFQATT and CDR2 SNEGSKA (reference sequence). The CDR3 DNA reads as TGCAGTTTCCGGGGCAGTGGGAACATTCCGTACTTC. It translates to CSFRGSGNIPYF.

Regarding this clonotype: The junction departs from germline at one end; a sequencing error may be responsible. CDR3 coding DNA: TGTGCCAGCAGTTTAAGGGTAGGGGGCTCCTACGAGCAGTATTTC. Its translation is CASSLRVGGSYEQYF. The chain combines TRBV12-3 or TRBV12-4 with TRBJ2-7; 7 bases fit TRBD1. This CDR3 region has 15 residues.

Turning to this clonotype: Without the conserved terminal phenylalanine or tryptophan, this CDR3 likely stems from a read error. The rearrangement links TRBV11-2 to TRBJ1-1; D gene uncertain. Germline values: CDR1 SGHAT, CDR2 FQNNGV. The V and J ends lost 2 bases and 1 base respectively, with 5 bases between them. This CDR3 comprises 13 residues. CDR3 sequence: CASSLKGNTEAFS. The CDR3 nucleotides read TGTGCCAGCAGCTTAAAAGGGAACACTGAAGCTTTCTCT.

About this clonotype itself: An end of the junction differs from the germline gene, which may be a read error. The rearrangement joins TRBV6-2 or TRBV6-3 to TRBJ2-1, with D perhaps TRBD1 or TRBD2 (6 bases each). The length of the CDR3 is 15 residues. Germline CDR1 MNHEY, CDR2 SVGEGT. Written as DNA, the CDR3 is TGTGCCAGCAGAGACACGGGGGCCCCCTATAATGAGCAGTTCTTC. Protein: CASRDTGAPYNEQFF.

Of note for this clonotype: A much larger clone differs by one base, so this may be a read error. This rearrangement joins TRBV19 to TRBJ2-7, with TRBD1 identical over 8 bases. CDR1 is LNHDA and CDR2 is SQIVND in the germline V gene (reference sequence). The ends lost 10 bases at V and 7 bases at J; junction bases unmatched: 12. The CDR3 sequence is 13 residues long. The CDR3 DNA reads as TGTGCCACATCCGGGACAGGCAGTAGGGAGCAGTACTTC. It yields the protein CATSGTGSREQYF.

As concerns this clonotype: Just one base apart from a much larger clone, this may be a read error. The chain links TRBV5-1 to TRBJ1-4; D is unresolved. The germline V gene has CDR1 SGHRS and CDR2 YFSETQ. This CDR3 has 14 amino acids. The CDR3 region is CVSSLGGYNEKLFF. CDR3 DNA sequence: TGCGTCAGCAGCTTGGGCGGATATAATGAAAAACTGTTTTTT.

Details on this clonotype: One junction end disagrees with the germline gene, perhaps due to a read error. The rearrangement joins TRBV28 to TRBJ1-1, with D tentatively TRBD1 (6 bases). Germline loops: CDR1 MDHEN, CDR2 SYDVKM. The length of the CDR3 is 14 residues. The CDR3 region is CASSTPDSYTETFF. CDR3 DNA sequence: TGTGCCAGCAGTACCCCGGACAGCTACACTGAAACTTTCTTT. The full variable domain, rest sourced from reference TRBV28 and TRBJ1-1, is DVKVTQSSRYLVKRTGEKVFLECVQDMDHENMFWYRQDPGLGLRLIYFSYDVKMKEKGDIPEGYSVSREKKERFSLILESASTNQTSMYLCASSTPDSYTETFFGQGTRLTVV.

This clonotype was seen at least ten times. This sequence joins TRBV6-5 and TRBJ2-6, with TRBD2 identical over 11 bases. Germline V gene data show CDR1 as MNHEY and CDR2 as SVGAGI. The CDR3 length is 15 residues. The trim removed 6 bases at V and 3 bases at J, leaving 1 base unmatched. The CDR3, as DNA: TGTGCCAGCAGACTAGCGGGAGTTGGGGCCAACGTCCTGACTTTC. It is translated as CASRLAGVGANVLTF.

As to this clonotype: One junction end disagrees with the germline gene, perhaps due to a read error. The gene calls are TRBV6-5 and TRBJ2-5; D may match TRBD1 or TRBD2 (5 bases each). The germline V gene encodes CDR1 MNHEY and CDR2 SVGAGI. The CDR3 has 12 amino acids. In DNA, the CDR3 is TGTGCCAATCGGGACCCACAAGAGACCCAATACTTC. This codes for CANRDPQETQYF.